The clone carrying this T cell receptor (beta chain) was picked up one time. The antigen is unknown. This sample was included in a study of post-analysis software for immune sequencing data. Background on the study: The disease courses spanned relapsing-remitting, secondary progressive and progressive-relapsing forms of multiple sclerosis. Whole-study results and caveats: A few TRBV segments occurring more often in patients than controls included TRBV5-6, TRBV5-1 and TRBV20-1. Pronounced co-clustering by F measure was evident among identically batched samples. For normalized Chao1 diversity, multiple sclerosis patients scored significantly lower than controls did.

The TCR beta cDNA libraries contained unique molecular identifiers. The yield from roughly 1 to 10 million T cells was 500,000 or so cDNA molecules in total. TCRdb recomputed calls from the PCR reads with MiXCR, one row per CDR3 protein. The sample has around 770,000 distinct CDR3 sequences, about 45% seen once; the top ten hold 4.9%. The V end was cut by 3 bases, the J end by 5 bases, with 20 bases between. Germline assignment: CDR1 SEHNR and CDR2 FQNEAQ (reference sequence). This CDR3 comprises 17 residues. J is TRBJ2-1 and V is TRBV7-9, with TRBD2 as a possible D gene (5 bases). Sequencing used blood. This TCR was recovered from a girl aged 5 to 17 with multiple sclerosis. CDR3 protein: CASSFTPGREPDNEQFF. The CDR3 DNA is TGTGCCAGCAGCTTTACCCCAGGACGGGAACCGGACAATGAGCAGTTCTTC.